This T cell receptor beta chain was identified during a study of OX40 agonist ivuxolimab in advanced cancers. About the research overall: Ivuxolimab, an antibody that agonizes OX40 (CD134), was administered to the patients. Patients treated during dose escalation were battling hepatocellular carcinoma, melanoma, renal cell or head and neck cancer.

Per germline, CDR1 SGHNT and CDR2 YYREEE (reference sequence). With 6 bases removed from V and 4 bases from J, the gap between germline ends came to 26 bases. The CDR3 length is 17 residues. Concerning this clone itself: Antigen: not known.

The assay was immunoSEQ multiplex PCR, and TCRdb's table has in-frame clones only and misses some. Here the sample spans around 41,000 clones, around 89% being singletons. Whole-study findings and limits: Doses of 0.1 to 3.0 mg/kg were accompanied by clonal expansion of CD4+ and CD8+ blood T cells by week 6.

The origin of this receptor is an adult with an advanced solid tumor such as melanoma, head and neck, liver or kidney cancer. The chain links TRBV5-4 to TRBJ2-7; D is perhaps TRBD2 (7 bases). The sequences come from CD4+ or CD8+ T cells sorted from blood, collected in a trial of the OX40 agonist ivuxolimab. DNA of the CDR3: TGTGCCAGCACCAAAGGGGCTAGTGGGGGGGCGAGATACGAGCAGTACTTC. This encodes CASTKGASGGARYEQYF. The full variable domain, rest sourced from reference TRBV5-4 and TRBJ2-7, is ETGVTQSPTHLIKTRGQQVTLRCSSQSGHNTVSWYQQALGQGPQFIFQYYREEENGRGNFPPRFSGLQFPNYSSELNVNALELDDSALYLCASTKGASGGARYEQYFGPGTRLTVT.